One T cell receptor beta chain is described in this entry. MiXCR, run by TCRdb on the PCR reads, gives a single entry per CDR3 protein. The sample carries 20,000 or so distinct CDR3 sequences, around three fifths recorded once. The sample belongs to a study of vaccination and CD4 T cells after COVID-19. Overall study: Either the Pfizer-BioNTech BNT162b2 or Moderna mRNA-1273 vaccine was given as two doses.

V trimming: 0 bases; J trimming: 2 bases; junction bases outside the gene matches: 10. This CDR3 contains 19 residues. Germline values: CDR1 SGHNT, CDR2 YYREEE (reference sequence). The sequence was obtained from a human donor who had recovered from COVID-19. The chain recombines TRBV5-4 with TRBJ1-6; 8 bases are a match to TRBD1. Sequenced here: CD4+ T cells from blood, sampled after SARS-CoV-2 vaccination. The CDR3 region is CASSLARTGQGPYNSPLHF. The DNA of the CDR3 is TGTGCCAGCAGCTTGGCCCGGACAGGGCAAGGCCCCTATAATTCACCCCTCCACTTT.